This T cell receptor beta chain was profiled in a study of blood T cell repertoires in COVID-19. Study-wide background: Italy, Spain and the United States were the sources of the convalescent and acute COVID-19 samples. The analysed material was cDNA or gDNA that came from T cells, B-cell-depleted T cells, or PBMCs.

As processed by the authors: Counts of nucleated cells, estimated from reference gene primer amplification, were obtained. The repertoire was sequenced with immunoSEQ multiplex PCR; TCRdb's copy has only in-frame clones and lacks some. V and J calls and clone size come straight from that table; D and trimming were deduced from the DNA. The sample holds about 160,000 clones, 80% to 90% seen once. The germline V gene has CDR1 MGHRA and CDR2 YSYEKL. V was cut by 3 bases and J by 7 bases, with 12 bases left in between. The CDR3 sequence is 13 residues long. This chain uses TRBV4-1 with TRBJ2-5, with D perhaps TRBD2 (5 bases). Sequencing was done on a sample of peripheral blood. The receptor was isolated from a woman aged 60-70 years who had recovered from COVID-19. This CDR3 reads CASSQTRVGTQYF. In DNA form, the CDR3 reads TGCGCCAGCAGCCAGACGAGGGTCGGGACCCAGTACTTC.